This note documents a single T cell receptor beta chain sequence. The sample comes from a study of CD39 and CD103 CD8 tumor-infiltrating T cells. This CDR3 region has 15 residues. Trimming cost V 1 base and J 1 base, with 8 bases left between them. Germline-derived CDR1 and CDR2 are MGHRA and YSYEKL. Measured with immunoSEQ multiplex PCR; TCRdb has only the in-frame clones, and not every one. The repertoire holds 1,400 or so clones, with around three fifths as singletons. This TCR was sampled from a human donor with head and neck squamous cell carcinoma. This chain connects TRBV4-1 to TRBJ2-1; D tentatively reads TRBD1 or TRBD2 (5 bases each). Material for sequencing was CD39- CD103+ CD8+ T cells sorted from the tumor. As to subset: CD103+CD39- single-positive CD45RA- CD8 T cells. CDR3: CASSQGGPSYNEQFF. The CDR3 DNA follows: TGCGCCAGCAGCCAAGGGGGACCTTCCTACAATGAGCAGTTCTTC.